These T cell receptor beta chains were read from a single sample in a study of metastatic and nonmetastatic thyroid tumors. TCRdb redid the clone calls on the PCR reads using MiXCR. This sample has 46,000 or so clones; approximately 15% occur once, and the top ten carry approximately 20%. Sequencing input: blood. The source is a female donor with papillary thyroid cancer or a benign thyroid nodule (not recorded which). Some clones in this sample may be carry-over from other donors' samples. The CDR3 runs from the conserved cysteine through the conserved F or W. A D gene is named only where the DNA matches it firmly. Expanded clones get a size class; other rows say once, few or many, or leave the size out.

V gene: TRBV5-1; clone size: many; D gene: TRBD1; J gene: TRBJ2-7; CDR3 protein: CASTNYRGSYEQYF; CDR3 DNA: TGCGCCAGCACGAACTACAGGGGATCGTACGAGCAGTACTTC
V gene: TRBV6-1; clone size: many; D gene: NA; J gene: TRBJ2-5; CDR3 protein: CASSSAAQETQYF; CDR3 DNA: TGTGCCAGCAGTTCAGCGGCACAAGAGACCCAGTACTTC
V gene: TRBV29-1; clone size: many; D gene: TRBD1; J gene: TRBJ1-2; CDR3 protein: CSVEKGAGYGYTF; CDR3 DNA: TGCAGCGTTGAAAAGGGGGCAGGCTATGGCTACACCTTC
V gene: TRBV6-5; clone size: NA; D gene: TRBD1; J gene: TRBJ1-6; CDR3 protein: CASSYSGQGNNSPLHF; CDR3 DNA: TGTGCCAGCAGTTACTCGGGACAGGGCAATAATTCACCCCTCCACTTT
V gene: TRBV12-5; clone size: many; D gene: TRBD2; J gene: TRBJ2-3; CDR3 protein: CASGRGGGRTDTQYF; CDR3 DNA: TGTGCTAGTGGTCGGGGGGGGGGTCGCACAGATACGCAGTATTTT
V gene: TRBV28; clone size: NA; D gene: NA; J gene: TRBJ1-5; CDR3 protein: CASSFRGSNQPQHF; CDR3 DNA: TGTGCCAGCAGCTTTAGGGGGAGCAATCAGCCCCAGCATTTT
V gene: TRBV19; clone size: many; D gene: NA; J gene: TRBJ1-5; CDR3 protein: CASSLAGRGNQPQHF; CDR3 DNA: TGTGCCAGTAGCCTCGCCGGGAGAGGTAATCAGCCCCAGCATTTT
V gene: TRBV20-1; clone size: many; D gene: TRBD2; J gene: TRBJ2-1; CDR3 protein: CSAWTSGRLSNEQFF; CDR3 DNA: TGCAGTGCGTGGACTAGCGGGAGGCTAAGCAATGAGCAGTTCTTC
V gene: TRBV12-3/TRBV12-4; clone size: NA; D gene: NA; J gene: TRBJ1-1; CDR3 protein: CASLDKLDTEAFF; CDR3 DNA: TGTGCCAGCCTGGACAAGTTGGACACTGAAGCTTTCTTT
V gene: TRBV2; clone size: many; D gene: NA; J gene: TRBJ1-3; CDR3 protein: CASRRETGSGNTIYF; CDR3 DNA: TGTGCCAGTAGGAGGGAGACAGGCTCTGGAAACACCATATATTTT
V gene: TRBV6-1; clone size: medium-sized; D gene: NA; J gene: TRBJ2-3; CDR3 protein: CASSEGLASDTQYF; CDR3 DNA: TGTGCCAGCAGTGAAGGGCTTGCGTCAGATACGCAGTATTTT
V gene: TRBV30; clone size: many; D gene: TRBD2; J gene: TRBJ2-1; CDR3 protein: CAWTAPWTSGRFEQFF; CDR3 DNA: TGTGCCTGGACGGCCCCCTGGACTAGCGGGAGGTTTGAGCAGTTCTTC
V gene: TRBV19; clone size: many; D gene: TRBD1; J gene: TRBJ1-1; CDR3 protein: CASSPSGGVTEAFF; CDR3 DNA: TGTGCCAGTAGTCCCTCAGGGGGAGTCACTGAAGCTTTCTTT
V gene: TRBV7-2; clone size: many; D gene: TRBD1; J gene: TRBJ2-5; CDR3 protein: CASSLDRGRETQYF; CDR3 DNA: TGTGCCAGCAGCTTAGACAGGGGAAGGGAGACCCAGTACTTC
V gene: TRBV12-3/TRBV12-4; clone size: NA; D gene: TRBD2; J gene: TRBJ2-7; CDR3 protein: CASSFGLAGRLYEQYF; CDR3 DNA: TGTGCCAGCAGTTTTGGCCTAGCGGGCAGATTATACGAGCAGTACTTC
V gene: TRBV15; clone size: many; D gene: TRBD1; J gene: TRBJ2-7; CDR3 protein: CATSREQGALIEQYF; CDR3 DNA: TGTGCCACCAGCAGAGAACAGGGGGCCCTAATCGAGCAGTACTTC
V gene: TRBV6-6; clone size: many; D gene: TRBD2; J gene: TRBJ2-5; CDR3 protein: CASSYGGTSGQETQYF; CDR3 DNA: TGTGCCAGCAGTTACGGGGGGACTAGCGGGCAAGAGACCCAGTACTTC
V gene: TRBV6-1; clone size: many; D gene: NA; J gene: TRBJ1-2; CDR3 protein: CASSEARQGFYGYTF; CDR3 DNA: TGTGCCAGCAGTGAAGCGCGGCAGGGGTTCTATGGCTACACCTTC
V gene: TRBV3-1; clone size: NA; D gene: NA; J gene: TRBJ2-1; CDR3 protein: CASSQLSGAGSYNEQFF; CDR3 DNA: TGTGCCAGCAGCCAGCTAAGCGGCGCGGGGTCCTACAATGAGCAGTTCTTC
V gene: TRBV4-1; clone size: many; D gene: TRBD1; J gene: TRBJ2-2; CDR3 protein: CASSPTGGITGELFF; CDR3 DNA: TGCGCCAGCAGCCCGACAGGGGGCATTACCGGGGAGCTGTTTTTT
V gene: TRBV20-1; clone size: many; D gene: TRBD1; J gene: TRBJ2-2; CDR3 protein: CSAKGGTGNTGELFF; CDR3 DNA: TGCAGTGCAAAGGGTGGGACAGGGAACACCGGGGAGCTGTTTTTT
V gene: TRBV19; clone size: NA; D gene: TRBD1; J gene: TRBJ1-2; CDR3 protein: CASSIGRTGDGYGYTF; CDR3 DNA: TGTGCCAGTAGTATAGGACGGACAGGGGATGGCTATGGCTACACCTTC
V gene: TRBV30; clone size: many; D gene: NA; J gene: TRBJ1-1; CDR3 protein: CAWSKQTNTEAFF; CDR3 DNA: TGTGCCTGGAGTAAACAAACCAACACTGAAGCTTTCTTT
V gene: TRBV19; clone size: many; D gene: NA; J gene: TRBJ1-1; CDR3 protein: CASSIGFQNTEAFF; CDR3 DNA: TGTGCCAGTAGTATAGGTTTCCAGAACACTGAAGCTTTCTTT
V gene: TRBV9; clone size: NA; D gene: TRBD1; J gene: TRBJ2-5; CDR3 protein: CASSAGQGYAQETQYF; CDR3 DNA: TGTGCCAGCAGCGCTGGACAGGGATACGCTCAAGAGACCCAGTACTTC
V gene: TRBV7-8; clone size: NA; D gene: NA; J gene: TRBJ2-5; CDR3 protein: CASSFGPGMETQYF; CDR3 DNA: TGTGCCAGCAGCTTTGGCCCAGGTATGGAGACCCAGTACTTC
V gene: TRBV6-1; clone size: many; D gene: TRBD1; J gene: TRBJ1-4; CDR3 protein: CASRTGQGLPNEKLFF; CDR3 DNA: TGTGCCAGCAGAACCGGACAGGGGCTACCTAATGAAAAACTGTTTTTT
V gene: TRBV7-8; clone size: NA; D gene: NA; J gene: TRBJ2-1; CDR3 protein: CASCLTGSWDQFF; CDR3 DNA: TGTGCCAGCTGCTTAACCGGGAGCTGGGATCAGTTCTTC
V gene: TRBV6-2/TRBV6-3; clone size: few; D gene: TRBD1; J gene: TRBJ2-1; CDR3 protein: CASSYLDRATESYNEQFF; CDR3 DNA: TGTGCCAGCAGTTACCTGGACAGGGCTACTGAGTCCTACAATGAGCAGTTCTTC
V gene: TRBV11-3; clone size: many; D gene: NA; J gene: TRBJ2-6; CDR3 protein: CASSLTAANVLTF; CDR3 DNA: TGTGCCAGCAGCCTCACTGCGGCCAACGTCCTGACTTTC
V gene: TRBV3-1; clone size: NA; D gene: TRBD1; J gene: TRBJ1-1; CDR3 protein: CASSLYGTGMTEAFF; CDR3 DNA: TGTGCCAGCAGCCTGTATGGGACAGGGATGACTGAAGCTTTCTTT
V gene: TRBV20-1; clone size: many; D gene: NA; J gene: TRBJ2-3; CDR3 protein: CSARSETRSTDTQYF; CDR3 DNA: TGCAGTGCTAGGTCCGAAACTCGGAGCACAGATACGCAGTATTTT
V gene: TRBV4-1; clone size: many; D gene: TRBD1; J gene: TRBJ2-7; CDR3 protein: CASSPTTGVISYEQYF; CDR3 DNA: TGCGCCAGCAGCCCGACTACAGGGGTCATCTCCTACGAGCAGTACTTC
V gene: TRBV7-9; clone size: many; D gene: NA; J gene: TRBJ2-3; CDR3 protein: CASSLGPSTDTQYF; CDR3 DNA: TGTGCCAGCAGCTTGGGACCCAGCACAGATACGCAGTATTTT
V gene: TRBV12-5; clone size: many; D gene: NA; J gene: TRBJ1-1; CDR3 protein: CASGSYGQEAFF; CDR3 DNA: TGTGCTAGTGGTTCGTACGGACAGGAAGCTTTCTTT
V gene: TRBV27; clone size: few; D gene: NA; J gene: TRBJ1-6; CDR3 protein: CASSALNSPLHF; CDR3 DNA: TGTGCCAGCAGTGCCCTTAATTCACCCCTCCACTTT